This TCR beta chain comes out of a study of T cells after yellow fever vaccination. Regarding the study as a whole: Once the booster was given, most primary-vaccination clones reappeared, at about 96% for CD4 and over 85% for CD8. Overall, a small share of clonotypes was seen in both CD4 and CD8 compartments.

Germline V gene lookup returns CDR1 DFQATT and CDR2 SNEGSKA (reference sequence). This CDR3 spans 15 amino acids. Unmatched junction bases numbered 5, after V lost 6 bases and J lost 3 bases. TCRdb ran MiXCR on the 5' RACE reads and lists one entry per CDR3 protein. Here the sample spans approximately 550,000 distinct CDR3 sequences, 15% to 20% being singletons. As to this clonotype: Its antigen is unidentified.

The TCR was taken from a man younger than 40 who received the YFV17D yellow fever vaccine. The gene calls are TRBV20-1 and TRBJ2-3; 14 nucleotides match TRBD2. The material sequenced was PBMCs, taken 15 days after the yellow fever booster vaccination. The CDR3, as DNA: TGCAGTGCCCACCGACTAGCGGGAGGGACAGATACGCAGTATTTT. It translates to CSAHRLAGGTDTQYF.